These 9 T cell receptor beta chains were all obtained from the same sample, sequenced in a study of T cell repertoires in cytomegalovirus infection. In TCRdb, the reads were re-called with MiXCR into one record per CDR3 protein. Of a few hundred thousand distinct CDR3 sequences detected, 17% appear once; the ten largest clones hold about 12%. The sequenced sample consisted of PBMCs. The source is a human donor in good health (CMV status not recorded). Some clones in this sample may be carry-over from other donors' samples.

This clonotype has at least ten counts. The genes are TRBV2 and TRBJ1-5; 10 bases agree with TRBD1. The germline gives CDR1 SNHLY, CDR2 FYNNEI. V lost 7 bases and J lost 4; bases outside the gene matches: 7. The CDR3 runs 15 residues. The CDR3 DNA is TGTGCCAGCACAGGGACAGGGGATACTAATCAGCCCCAGCATTTT. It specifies CASTGTGDTNQPQHF.

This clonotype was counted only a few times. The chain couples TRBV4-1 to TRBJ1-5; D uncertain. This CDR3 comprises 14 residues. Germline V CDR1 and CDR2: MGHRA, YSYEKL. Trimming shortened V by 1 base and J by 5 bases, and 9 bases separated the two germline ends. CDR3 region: CASSQGREDQPQHF. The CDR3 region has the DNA TGCGCCAGCAGCCAAGGGAGGGAGGATCAGCCCCAGCATTTT.

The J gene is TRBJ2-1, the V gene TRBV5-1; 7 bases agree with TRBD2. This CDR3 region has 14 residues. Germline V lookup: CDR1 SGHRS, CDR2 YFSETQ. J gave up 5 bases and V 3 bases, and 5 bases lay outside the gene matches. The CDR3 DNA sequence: TGCGCCAGCAGCTGGTCTAGCGGAGACAATGAGCAGTTCTTC. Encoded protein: CASSWSSGDNEQFF.

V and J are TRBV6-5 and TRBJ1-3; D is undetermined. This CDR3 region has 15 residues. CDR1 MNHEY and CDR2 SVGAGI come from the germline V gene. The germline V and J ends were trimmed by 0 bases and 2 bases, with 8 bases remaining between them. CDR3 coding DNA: TGTGCCAGCAGTTACTCGACTAACACTGGAAACACCATATATTTT. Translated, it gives CASSYSTNTGNTIYF.

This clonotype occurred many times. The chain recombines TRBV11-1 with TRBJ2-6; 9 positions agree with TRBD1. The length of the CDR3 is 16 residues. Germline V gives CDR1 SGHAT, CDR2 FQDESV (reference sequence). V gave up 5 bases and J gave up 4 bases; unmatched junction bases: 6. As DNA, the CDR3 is TGTGCCAGCAGCAAAGGACAGGGGTCCGGGGCCAACGTCCTGACTTTC. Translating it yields CASSKGQGSGANVLTF.

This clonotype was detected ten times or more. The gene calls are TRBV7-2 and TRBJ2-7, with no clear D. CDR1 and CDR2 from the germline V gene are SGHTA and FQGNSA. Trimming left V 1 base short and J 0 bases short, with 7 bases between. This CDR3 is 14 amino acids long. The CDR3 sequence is CASSLEGYSYEQYF. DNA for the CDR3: TGTGCCAGCAGCTTAGAGGGCTACTCCTACGAGCAGTACTTC.

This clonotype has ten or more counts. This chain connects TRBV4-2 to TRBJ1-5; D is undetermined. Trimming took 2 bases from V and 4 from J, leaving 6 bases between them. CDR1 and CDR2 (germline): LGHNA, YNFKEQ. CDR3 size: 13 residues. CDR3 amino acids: CASSQTPNQPQHF. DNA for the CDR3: TGTGCCAGCAGCCAAACACCAAATCAGCCCCAGCATTTT.

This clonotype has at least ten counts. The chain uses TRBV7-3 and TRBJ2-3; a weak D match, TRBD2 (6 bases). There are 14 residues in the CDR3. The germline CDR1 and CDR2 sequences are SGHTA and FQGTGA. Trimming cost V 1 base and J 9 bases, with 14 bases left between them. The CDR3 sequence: CASSLNALANTQYF. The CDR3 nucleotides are TGTGCCAGCAGCTTAAACGCCCTAGCGAACACGCAGTATTTT. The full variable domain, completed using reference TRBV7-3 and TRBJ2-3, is GAGVSQTPSNKVTEKGKYVELRCDPISGHTALYWYRQSLGQGPEFLIYFQGTGAADDSGLPNDRFFAVRPEGSVSTLKIQRTERGDSAVYLCASSLNALANTQYFGPGTRLTVL.

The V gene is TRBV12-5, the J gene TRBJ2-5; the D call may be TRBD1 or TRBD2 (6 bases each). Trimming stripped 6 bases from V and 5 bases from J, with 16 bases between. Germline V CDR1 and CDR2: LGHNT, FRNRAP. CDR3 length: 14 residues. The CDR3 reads CASGPNRAGETQYF. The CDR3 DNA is TGTGCTAGTGGGCCGAACAGGGCGGGGGAGACCCAGTACTTC.